The present entry profiles one T cell receptor (beta chain) with its context. The antigen remains unidentified. The data were taken from a study of T cell responses to AZD1222 COVID-19 vaccine. TCRdb's table, derived via immunoSEQ multiplex PCR, lists solely in-frame clones and lacks some. This table holds 85,000 to 100,000 clones, approximately 82% found once. General observations from the study: Reports say nearly half of spike-specific TCRs go after unmutated variant regions. Repertoire collection took place solely once the T cell response had peaked.

Per the germline V gene, CDR1 is MNHEY and CDR2 is SMNVEV (reference sequence). V was clipped by 5 bases and J by 0 bases; unmatched bases: 15. The CDR3 has 19 amino acids. The chain has TRBV27 and TRBJ2-3, with TRBD2 matching 9 bases. The TCR was taken from an adult in good health. The starting material was peripheral blood, obtained on day 0 of AZD1222 vaccination. CDR3: CASSPRPVSGRSSTDTQYF. The CDR3 coding sequence is TGTGCCAGCAGTCCCCGCCCAGTTAGCGGGAGATCGAGCACAGATACGCAGTATTTT.